One and the same sample provided the 29 T cell receptor beta chains below, sequenced in a study of coeliac disease (dated 2022 in TCRdb). The library relied on the immunoSEQ multiplex PCR assay. Not all clones reach the TCRdb copy of this immuneACCESS table, which keeps in-frame sequences only. Checked studies attribute under half of the gap to unresolved V genes and leave the rest unexplained. Within this sample are approximately 8,500 clones, with 57% of them counted one time only. The ten most abundant clones make up around 9.5% of the sample. The sequenced sample was intraepithelial lymphocytes from the gut. Per the publication, the cell subset or site label means: intraepithelial cell (IEC) fraction of small intestinal biopsy. The receptors originated from a woman aged 60-70 years with celiac disease.

The gene calls are TRBV10-2 and TRBJ2-2; 7 bases match TRBD2. V trimming: 7 bases; J trimming: 0 bases; junction bases outside the gene matches: 5. Per germline, CDR1 WSHSY and CDR2 SAAADI. The CDR3 is 15 residues long. The CDR3 nucleotides read TGCGCCAGCACTCAGCGGGAATCGAACACCGGGGAGCTGTTTTTT. It is translated as CASTQRESNTGELFF.

V gene TRBV4-2 combines with J gene TRBJ1-2; D is ambiguous. Germline V gene data show CDR1 as LGHNA and CDR2 as YNFKEQ. This CDR3 has 13 amino acids. The V end lost 4 bases, the J end lost 4 bases, and 10 bases lay between the germline ends. The CDR3 sequence is CASSRVGGYGYTF. CDR3 bases: TGTGCCAGCAGCCGCGTTGGTGGCTATGGCTACACCTTC.

This clone has just a few counts. The chain recombines TRBV25-1 with TRBJ2-5, with TRBD1 as a possible D gene (6 bases). V was cut by 6 bases and J by 2 bases, with 10 bases left in between. CDR1 MGHDK and CDR2 SYGVNS come from the germline V gene. This CDR3 region has 13 residues. The CDR3 region is CASRLGGQETQYF. CDR3 nucleotide sequence: TGTGCCAGCAGACTAGGGGGTCAAGAGACCCAGTACTTC.

The rearrangement joins TRBV6-5 to TRBJ1-4, with D perhaps TRBD1 (5 bases). The germline V and J ends were trimmed by 5 bases and 7 bases, with 8 bases remaining between them. This CDR3 has 12 amino acids. Germline CDR1 reads MNHEY; CDR2 reads SVGAGI. The CDR3: CASSAGGEKLFF. The DNA of the CDR3 is TGTGCCAGCAGTGCCGGGGGTGAAAAACTGTTTTTT.

This chain links TRBV29-1 with TRBJ1-1, with D perhaps TRBD1 (6 bases). Trimming removed 6 bases from V and 0 bases from J, with 14 bases in between. Germline CDR1 SQVTM, CDR2 ANQGSEA. The CDR3 totals 14 residues. CDR3 nucleotides: TGCAGCGTGATCCTCAGGGGCATGAACACTGAAGCTTTCTTT. The encoded protein is CSVILRGMNTEAFF.

The rearrangement joins TRBV28 to TRBJ2-7, with D perhaps matching TRBD2 (6 bases). This CDR3 spans 14 amino acids. The germline V gene encodes CDR1 MDHEN and CDR2 SYDVKM. The V end was cut by 3 bases, the J end by 2 bases, with 11 bases between. In DNA, the CDR3 is TGTGCCAGCAGTTTGGGGCGGGGTCCCTACGAGCAGTACTTC. It codes for CASSLGRGPYEQYF.

V usage is TRBV7-9 and J usage is TRBJ2-5; D might be TRBD2 (5 bases). Germline CDR1 and CDR2: SEHNR and FQNEAQ (reference sequence). V was clipped by 2 bases and J by 4 bases, with 14 bases between them. The CDR3 consists of 15 residues. The CDR3 sequence: CASSLTGIKGETQYF. CDR3 DNA: TGTGCCAGCAGCTTAACCGGGATCAAGGGAGAGACCCAGTACTTC.

This clone occurred a few times. This chain joins TRBV4-3 and TRBJ2-7; D might be TRBD2 (6 bases). This CDR3 is 13 amino acids long. The germline V and J ends were trimmed by 8 bases and 5 bases, with 16 bases remaining between them. Germline V gene lookup returns CDR1 LGHNA and CDR2 YSLEER. The CDR3, as DNA: TGCGCCAGCGCCCGGGGGATGGGAGACGAGCAGTACTTC. This encodes CASARGMGDEQYF.

The chain has TRBV4-1 and TRBJ2-7; 9 bases match TRBD1. CDR1 MGHRA and CDR2 YSYEKL come from the germline V gene. V was pared by 0 bases and J by 1 base, with 4 bases of the junction left unmatched. The CDR3 loop spans 16 amino acids. For the CDR3, the DNA is TGCGCCAGCAGCCAAGATACGGGACAGGGTTCCTACGAGCAGTACTTC. Encoded protein: CASSQDTGQGSYEQYF.

This clone was detected a few times. The chain couples TRBV4-2 to TRBJ1-4, with 7 nucleotides matching TRBD1. There are 14 residues in the CDR3. Germline loops: CDR1 LGHNA, CDR2 YNFKEQ. V trimming: 2 bases; J trimming: 9 bases; junction bases outside the gene matches: 6. In DNA form, the CDR3 reads TGTGCCAGCAGCCAAACGGGACAGATTAAAAAACTGTTTTTT. Its translation is CASSQTGQIKKLFF.

The chain combines TRBV30 with TRBJ2-7, with 10 bases matching TRBD1. The V gene's germline CDR1 is GTSNPN and CDR2 SVGIG (reference sequence). The CDR3 is 14 amino acids. J was trimmed by 1 base and V by 5 bases; bases with no gene match: 5. The CDR3: CAWDPGQGSYEQYF. CDR3 sequence (DNA): TGTGCCTGGGACCCGGGACAGGGGTCCTACGAGCAGTACTTC.

The rearrangement uses TRBV6-1 and TRBJ2-6; the match to TRBD1 covers 7 bases. The V gene end was trimmed by 3 bases and the J gene end by 4 bases; junction bases not matched to a gene: 6. The CDR3 extends over 16 amino acids. Per germline, CDR1 MNHNS and CDR2 SASEGT. CDR3 in amino acids: CASSDFRGSGANVLTF. The CDR3 DNA follows: TGTGCCAGCAGTGACTTCAGGGGGTCCGGGGCCAACGTCCTGACTTTC.

The V and J genes are TRBV4-1 and TRBJ2-7; 8 positions match TRBD1. With V trimmed by 0 bases and J by 3 bases, 13 bases remained unmatched. This CDR3 has 18 amino acids. Germline V gene lookup returns CDR1 MGHRA and CDR2 YSYEKL. The DNA of the CDR3 is TGCGCCAGCAGCCAAGAGGGACAGGCCTGGGTCTTTGTCTACGAGCAGTACTTC. This sequence encodes CASSQEGQAWVFVYEQYF.

This clone was observed a few times. This rearrangement joins TRBV2 to TRBJ2-5, with TRBD2 matching 7 bases. V shed 6 bases, J shed 5 bases, and the junction held 18 bases outside the gene matches. Germline V gene data show CDR1 as SNHLY and CDR2 as FYNNEI. This CDR3 has 17 residues. The CDR3 DNA sequence: TGTGCCAGCAGCGCCTACGGGGGAGCGGGGATCGGGGAGACCCAGTACTTC. Protein sequence: CASSAYGGAGIGETQYF.

This clone occurred a few times. The chain uses TRBV18 and TRBJ2-7; TRBD1 might be the D (5 bases). The V end lost 6 bases, the J end lost 0 bases, and 15 bases lay between the germline ends. Germline V gene sequence: CDR1 KGHSH, CDR2 LQKENI. The CDR3 covers 15 residues. The CDR3, as DNA: TGTGCCAGCTCCCTTACCCCAGGGAACTCCTACGAGCAGTACTTC. It translates to CASSLTPGNSYEQYF.

The CDR3 coding sequence is TGTGCCAGCAGCGTAGAACAGACGGGAAACACCATATATTTT. It translates to CASSVEQTGNTIYF. The chain employs TRBV9 and TRBJ1-3; D gene unclear. The germline V gene encodes CDR1 SGDLS and CDR2 YYNGEE. The V and J ends lost 0 bases and 4 bases respectively, with 8 bases between them. The CDR3 spans 14 residues.

The chain is built from TRBV9 and TRBJ1-4; D is possibly TRBD1 (5 bases). Trimming left V 3 bases short and J 7 bases short, with 13 bases between. CDR3 size: 14 residues. The germline CDR1 and CDR2 sequences are SGDLS and YYNGEE. CDR3 nucleotide sequence: TGTGCCAGCAGCGGACTTGGGGGGTTTGAAAAACTGTTTTTT. This sequence encodes CASSGLGGFEKLFF.

The J gene is TRBJ2-7, the V gene TRBV5-8; possible D gene TRBD2, 5 bases. The germline V gene has CDR1 SGHTS and CDR2 YDEGEE. The CDR3 runs 14 residues. Trimming left V 4 bases short and J 5 bases short, with 16 bases between. CDR3 sequence reads: CASSQAGEPHEQYF. The CDR3 coding sequence is TGTGCCAGCAGCCAAGCCGGGGAGCCACACGAGCAGTACTTC.

The gene calls are TRBV28 and TRBJ2-1, with 8 positions matching TRBD2. The germline V gene encodes CDR1 MDHEN and CDR2 SYDVKM. The CDR3 length is 15 residues. V shed 4 bases, J shed 3 bases, and the junction held 5 bases outside the gene matches. The CDR3 spells CASSWLAGGYNEQFF. The CDR3 coding sequence is TGTGCCAGCAGTTGGCTAGCGGGTGGCTACAATGAGCAGTTCTTC.

The chain combines TRBV6-1 with TRBJ1-5; D remains unclear. CDR3 size: 14 residues. Per germline, CDR1 MNHNS and CDR2 SASEGT. Trimming left V 7 bases short and J 3 bases short, with 13 bases between. Here the CDR3 reads CASKVRTFNQPQHF. In DNA form, the CDR3 reads TGTGCCAGCAAGGTCAGGACTTTCAATCAGCCCCAGCATTTT.

The chain combines TRBV6-1 with TRBJ1-3; TRBD1 is a possible D gene (6 bases). The CDR3 length is 15 residues. CDR1 and CDR2 from the germline V gene are MNHNS and SASEGT. V was trimmed by 4 bases and J by 2 bases, leaving 12 bases between them. In DNA form, the CDR3 reads TGTGCCAGCAGTGCTACAGGGCCCGCTGGAAACACCATATATTTT. It is translated as CASSATGPAGNTIYF.

The chain recombines TRBV19 with TRBJ2-7; 8 nucleotides line up with TRBD2. After removal of 5 bases from V and 2 bases from J, the junction contained 11 bases not matched to a gene. The CDR3 loop spans 16 amino acids. CDR1 is LNHDA, CDR2 SQIVND, per germline (reference sequence). For the CDR3, the DNA is TGTGCCAGTAGTTGGGCGTTAGCGGGATATGCCTACGAGCAGTACTTC. Protein: CASSWALAGYAYEQYF.

This clone has only a few counts. The CDR3 loop is CASNSNIDRTTDTQYF. The CDR3 DNA follows: TGTGCCAGCAATTCTAATATTGACAGGACAACAGATACGCAGTATTTT. The chain uses TRBV6-6 and TRBJ2-3; a weak D match, TRBD1 (6 bases). The CDR3 extends over 16 amino acids. The germline V and J ends were trimmed by 7 bases and 3 bases, with 20 bases remaining between them. Germline assignment: CDR1 MNHNY and CDR2 SVGAGI (reference sequence).

This clone was seen more than once but under ten times. The chain uses TRBV7-2 and TRBJ2-7; D perhaps matches TRBD2 (5 bases). Germline CDR1 and CDR2: SGHTA and FQGNSA. The ends were cut back, 3 bases at V and 4 bases at J, with 13 bases in the middle. The CDR3 is 14 amino acids. The DNA of the CDR3 is TGTGCCAGCAGCTTTGGTCGGGGATATTACGAGCAGTACTTC. Translating gives CASSFGRGYYEQYF.

The J gene is TRBJ2-1, the V gene TRBV6-4; the match to TRBD2 covers 11 bases. V was clipped by 4 bases and J by 7 bases; unmatched bases: 6. The CDR3 covers 15 residues. Germline V CDR1 and CDR2: MRHNA, SNTAGT. CDR3 DNA sequence: TGTGCCAGCAGTGCTACTAGCGGGAGTATGAATGAGCAGTTCTTC. Encoded protein: CASSATSGSMNEQFF.

CDR3 coding DNA: TGCAGTGCCCCGGGGGGCGGGGAGCTGTTTTTT. Translating gives CSAPGGGELFF. The gene calls are TRBV20-1 and TRBJ2-2; 7 positions agree with TRBD2. This CDR3 is 11 amino acids long. Per the germline V gene, CDR1 is DFQATT and CDR2 is SNEGSKA (reference sequence). After removal of 6 bases from V and 7 bases from J, the junction contained 2 bases not matched to a gene.

J is TRBJ1-5 and V is TRBV4-3; 9 bases map to TRBD1. V shed 0 bases, J shed 6 bases, and the junction held 12 bases outside the gene matches. Germline CDR1 and CDR2: LGHNA and YSLEER. The CDR3 covers 18 residues. CDR3 DNA: TGCGCCAGCAGCCAAGACTTTGGCCGGGACAGGGTTGCTCAGCCCCAGCATTTT. Translated, it gives CASSQDFGRDRVAQPQHF.

The chain's CDR3 is CASSTPGTGGTEAFF. Here the CDR3 DNA reads TGTGCCAGCAGCACCCCCGGGACAGGGGGCACTGAAGCTTTCTTT. The J gene is TRBJ1-1, the V gene TRBV7-6; 11 nucleotides agree with TRBD1. Germline CDR1 SGHVS, CDR2 FNYEAQ. The CDR3 extends over 15 amino acids. V lost 5 bases and J lost 4; bases outside the gene matches: 6. The full variable domain, rest sourced from reference TRBV7-6 and TRBJ1-1, is GAGVSQSPRYKVTKRGQDVALRCDPISGHVSLYWYRQALGQGPEFLTYFNYEAQQDKSGLPNDRFSAERPEGSISTLTIQRTEQRDSAMYRCASSTPGTGGTEAFFGQGTRLTVV.

The chain is built from TRBV5-6 and TRBJ2-3; no clear D. The CDR3 consists of 13 residues. Trimming cost V 4 bases and J 2 bases, with 8 bases left between them. The V gene's germline CDR1 is SGHDT and CDR2 YYEEEE. This chain's CDR3 is CASSLGTTDTQYF. The CDR3 DNA follows: TGTGCCAGCAGCCTAGGAACCACAGATACGCAGTATTTT.